These 32 T cell receptor beta chains originate from one sample sequenced in a study of CD8 T cells in ankylosing spondylitis. One entry per CDR3 protein, called by TCRdb with MiXCR from the 5' RACE reads. Among about 200,000 distinct CDR3 sequences listed, roughly 12% were seen once. Sequencing was performed on blood, either unsorted or a sorted T cell fraction (not recorded which). These TCRs come from a male donor with ankylosing spondylitis or in good health (not recorded which).

The table lists this clonotype with a few counts. The rearrangement links TRBV7-8 to TRBJ2-7; D is uncertain. Trimming removed 1 base at V and 3 bases at J, with 7 bases between. Per germline, CDR1 SGHVS and CDR2 FQNEAQ. The CDR3 has 13 residues. The CDR3 region is CASSLDVYYEQYF. The CDR3 nucleotides read TGTGCCAGCAGCTTAGACGTATACTACGAGCAGTACTTC.

The chain recombines TRBV27 with TRBJ1-4, with a weak D call TRBD1 (5 bases). CDR1 is MNHEY, CDR2 SMNVEV, per germline (reference sequence). The CDR3 covers 13 residues. Trimming removed 5 bases from V and 8 bases from J, with 12 bases in between. The chain's CDR3 is CASSRQGEEKLFF. The CDR3 nucleotides read TGTGCCAGCAGTCGTCAGGGTGAGGAAAAACTGTTTTTT. The full variable domain, completed using reference TRBV27 and TRBJ1-4, is EAQVTQNPRYLITVTGKKLTVTCSQNMNHEYMSWYRQDPGLGLRQIYYSMNVEVTDKGDVPEGYKVSRKEKRNFPLILESPSPNQTSLYFCASSRQGEEKLFFGSGTQLSVL.

In this sample, this clonotype turned up many times. The rearrangement links TRBV5-1 to TRBJ2-5; possible D gene TRBD1, 5 bases. V lost 0 bases and J 5 bases, leaving 11 bases between the germline ends. CDR1 is SGHRS and CDR2 is YFSETQ in the germline V gene. The CDR3 length is 14 residues. DNA of the CDR3: TGCGCCAGCAGCTTGGTTCTAGGGGATGAGACCCAGTACTTC. The encoded protein is CASSLVLGDETQYF.

This clonotype was observed many times. V and J are TRBV3-1 and TRBJ2-3; D not certain. Germline V gene data show CDR1 as LGHDT and CDR2 as YNNKEL (reference sequence). V was trimmed by 1 base and J by 5 bases, leaving 13 bases between them. This CDR3 has 15 amino acids. CDR3 DNA: TGTGCCAGCAGCCAAGTCGATCCTGTGGAAGATACGCAGTATTTT. Amino acids: CASSQVDPVEDTQYF.

This clonotype was detected a few times. The chain joins TRBV20-1 to TRBJ1-1, with D maybe TRBD1 (5 bases). The germline CDR1 and CDR2 sequences are DFQATT and SNEGSKA (reference sequence). The V and J ends lost 0 bases and 4 bases respectively, with 15 bases between them. The CDR3 loop spans 15 amino acids. CDR3 DNA sequence: TGCAGTGCTAGAGATACGGAGGGTGGGGGCACTGAAGCTTTCTTT. This encodes CSARDTEGGGTEAFF.

There are a few counts of this clonotype. This chain links TRBV11-2 with TRBJ2-1, with 8 bases fitting TRBD1. CDR1 and CDR2 (germline): SGHAT, FQNNGV. The CDR3 length is 19 residues. V lost 3 bases, J lost 5 bases, and 18 bases stayed unmatched. CDR3 in DNA: TGTGCCAGCAGCTTGACAGGGGATCCCTCCCTTGGGGTTCACAATGAGCAGTTCTTC. Protein sequence: CASSLTGDPSLGVHNEQFF.

The CDR3: CASRSPTAGVYQETQYF. The CDR3 coding sequence is TGTGCCAGCAGGTCACCGACAGCGGGGGTGTACCAAGAGACCCAGTACTTC. This chain connects TRBV2 to TRBJ2-5, with 8 bases matching TRBD2. Germline loops: CDR1 SNHLY, CDR2 FYNNEI. Losses at the gene ends were 6 bases for V and 0 bases for J; bases not matched to a gene: 12. The CDR3 extends over 17 amino acids.

The chain links TRBV6-5 to TRBJ1-2; D may be TRBD1 (5 bases). Germline V gene data show CDR1 as MNHEY and CDR2 as SVGAGI. The CDR3 runs 15 residues. V was shortened by 1 base and J by 1 base, with 10 bases between the two germline ends. The CDR3: CASSYWGRGNYGYTF. The CDR3 nucleotides read TGTGCCAGCAGTTACTGGGGCAGAGGTAACTATGGCTACACCTTC.

V is TRBV27 and J is TRBJ1-1; 7 bases line up with TRBD1. After removal of 6 bases from V and 4 bases from J, the junction contained 8 bases not matched to a gene. CDR3 length equals 14 residues. Germline assignment: CDR1 MNHEY and CDR2 SMNVEV (reference sequence). The CDR3 protein is CASRPEGQLTEAFF. Here the CDR3 DNA reads TGTGCCAGCAGACCGGAGGGACAGCTCACTGAAGCTTTCTTT.

This clonotype was detected ten times or more. The J gene is TRBJ2-1, the V gene TRBV27; possibly TRBD2 for D (5 bases). The CDR3 is 14 residues long. Germline V gene sequence: CDR1 MNHEY, CDR2 SMNVEV (reference sequence). V was pared by 3 bases and J by 1 base, with 7 bases between. The CDR3 here is CASSFGNSYNEQFF. The CDR3 DNA reads TGTGCCAGCAGTTTCGGGAATTCCTACAATGAGCAGTTCTTC.

This clonotype has more than one count but fewer than ten. This chain joins TRBV20-1 and TRBJ2-1; D gene unclear. The CDR3 sequence is 12 residues long. V lost 2 bases, J lost 7 bases, and 9 bases lay in between. Germline-derived CDR1 and CDR2 are DFQATT and SNEGSKA (reference sequence). CDR3 sequence reads: CSARPPENEQFF. The CDR3 region has the DNA TGCAGTGCTAGACCTCCCGAGAATGAGCAGTTCTTC.

This clonotype showed up just a few times. The CDR3 bases are TGTGCCACCAGCGGAAGGACAGGGAACACTGAAGCTTTCTTT. This sequence encodes CATSGRTGNTEAFF. This chain uses TRBV15 with TRBJ1-1; 7 nucleotides align to TRBD1. V shed 5 bases and J 1 base; nucleotides not matched to a gene: 4. The CDR3 spans 14 residues. Germline CDR1 reads LNHNV; CDR2 reads YYDKDF (reference sequence).

In this sample, this clonotype turned up a few times. The rearrangement uses TRBV5-6 and TRBJ2-5; either TRBD1 or TRBD2 may fit D (6 bases each). Looked up from germline, CDR1 is SGHDT and CDR2 is YYEEEE. The V end lost 5 bases, the J end lost 5 bases, and 16 bases lay between the germline ends. The CDR3 consists of 14 residues. CDR3 nucleotides: TGTGCCAGCAGGGAGGAGGGGGACTTGGAGACCCAGTACTTC. Its protein product is CASREEGDLETQYF.

CDR3 protein: CASSLRSGSSYNEQFF. The CDR3 bases are TGCGCCAGCAGCTTGAGGAGCGGGAGCTCCTACAATGAGCAGTTCTTC. This rearrangement joins TRBV5-1 to TRBJ2-1, with 8 bases fitting TRBD2. Germline CDR1 SGHRS, CDR2 YFSETQ. The CDR3 contains 16 residues. The ends lost 1 base at V and 0 bases at J; junction bases unmatched: 3.

The chain employs TRBV5-6 and TRBJ2-7, with 11 bases lining up with TRBD1. Trimming removed 4 bases from V and 9 bases from J; junction bases left unmatched: 9. Germline V lookup: CDR1 SGHDT, CDR2 YYEEEE. The CDR3 is made up of 14 amino acids. CDR3 in DNA: TGTGCCAGCAGCCCCGGGACAGGGGGACTTCGGCAGTACTTC. This sequence encodes CASSPGTGGLRQYF. The whole variable domain, filled in from reference TRBV5-6 and TRBJ2-7, reads DAGVTQSPTHLIKTRGQQVTLRCSPKSGHDTVSWYQQALGQGPQFIFQYYEEEERQRGNFPDRFSGHQFPNYSSELNVNALLLGDSALYLCASSPGTGGLRQYFGPGTRLTVT.

A note on this clonotype: Being one base from a much bigger clone, this may be a read error. The chain couples TRBV30 to TRBJ2-1; possible D gene TRBD2, 6 bases. The CDR3 spans 15 residues. The germline V gene has CDR1 GTSNPN and CDR2 SVGIG (reference sequence). V gave up 0 bases and J gave up 0 bases, with 9 bases separating them. For the CDR3, the DNA is TGTGCCTGGAGTGTAGACGGGAGCTCCTACAATGAGCAGTTCTTC. Residues: CAWSVDGSSYNEQFF.

Only a few counts were recorded for this clonotype. This chain's CDR3 is CASSQEILAGADTQYF. As DNA, the CDR3 is TGTGCCAGCAGCCAAGAGATACTAGCGGGAGCAGATACGCAGTATTTT. This chain uses TRBV3-1 with TRBJ2-3; 11 nucleotides line up with TRBD2. Germline CDR1 and CDR2: LGHDT and YNNKEL (reference sequence). The V segment lost 0 bases and the J segment 4 bases; nucleotides outside the gene matches: 3. This CDR3 is built from 16 residues.

The rearrangement uses TRBV5-1 and TRBJ2-3; unclear D gene. CDR3 length: 18 residues. Germline V gene lookup returns CDR1 SGHRS and CDR2 YFSETQ. The germline V and J ends were trimmed by 2 bases and 2 bases, with 21 bases remaining between them. CDR3 region: CASSLNGDFLSPTDTQYF. The CDR3 DNA sequence: TGCGCCAGCAGCTTAAATGGGGATTTCTTAAGCCCCACAGATACGCAGTATTTT.

This rearrangement joins TRBV5-6 to TRBJ2-7, with D possibly matching TRBD1 (5 bases). The CDR3 runs to 14 residues. V was clipped by 1 base and J by 4 bases, with 12 bases between them. Germline values: CDR1 SGHDT, CDR2 YYEEEE. CDR3 amino acids: CASSLWQGTYEQYF. CDR3 bases: TGTGCCAGCAGCTTGTGGCAGGGTACGTACGAGCAGTACTTC.

The rearrangement joins TRBV6-2 or TRBV6-3 to TRBJ2-5; 9 bases agree with TRBD2. V shed 5 bases and J 3 bases; nucleotides not matched to a gene: 4. Germline V lookup: CDR1 MNHEY, CDR2 SVGEGT. This CDR3 is 14 amino acids long. The CDR3 nucleotides are TGTGCCAGCAGTACGACTAGCGGAGAAGAGACCCAGTACTTC. Its protein is CASSTTSGEETQYF.

The V and J genes are TRBV6-5 and TRBJ2-7; TRBD1 might be the D (5 bases). Trimming cost V 2 bases and J 3 bases, with 14 bases left between them. The CDR3 is made up of 15 amino acids. Germline loops: CDR1 MNHEY, CDR2 SVGAGI. Here the CDR3 DNA reads TGTGCCAGCAGTTACCGGACAACCGGCCTCTACGAGCAGTACTTC. The encoded protein is CASSYRTTGLYEQYF.

This clonotype was detected a few times. The V gene is TRBV7-9, the J gene TRBJ2-3; tentative D call: TRBD2 (6 bases). This CDR3 has 13 amino acids. Germline loops: CDR1 SEHNR, CDR2 FQNEAQ (reference sequence). The V end lost 8 bases, the J end lost 2 bases, and 11 bases lay between the germline ends. CDR3 DNA sequence: TGTGCCAGCGGAGGGCCGAACACAGATACGCAGTATTTT. Translated: CASGGPNTDTQYF. The full variable domain, rest sourced from reference TRBV7-9 and TRBJ2-3, is DTGVSQNPRHKITKRGQNVTFRCDPISEHNRLYWYRQTLGQGPEFLTYFQNEAQLEKSRLLSDRFSAERPKGSFSTLEIQRTEQGDSAMYLCASGGPNTDTQYFGPGTRLTVL.

The chain employs TRBV18 and TRBJ2-3; D not certain. The CDR3 is made up of 16 amino acids. Germline V gene data show CDR1 as KGHSH and CDR2 as LQKENI. Trimming removed 1 base at V and 3 bases at J, with 14 bases between. The CDR3 loop is CASSPQRLLRTDTQYF. Here the CDR3 DNA reads TGTGCCAGCTCACCACAAAGGCTCCTGAGGACAGATACGCAGTATTTT.

Regarding this clonotype: Possible read error: a much larger clone is one base away. The chain couples TRBV12-3 or TRBV12-4 to TRBJ2-1; D call uncertain. This CDR3 has 10 amino acids. Trimming removed 9 bases at V and 6 bases at J, with 6 bases between. CDR3 loop: CASFLNEQFF. The CDR3 DNA reads as TGTGCCAGTTTCCTCAATGAGCAGTTCTTC.

This clonotype was seen a handful of times. The chain combines TRBV29-1 with TRBJ2-1, with D possibly matching TRBD2 (7 bases). V was trimmed by 5 bases and J by 9 bases, leaving 14 bases between them. Per germline, CDR1 SQVTM and CDR2 ANQGSEA. CDR3 length: 12 amino acids. CDR3 amino acids: CSVHGGGGEQFF. The CDR3 bases are TGCAGCGTTCACGGGGGAGGGGGTGAGCAGTTCTTC.

The rearrangement joins TRBV4-1 to TRBJ2-3, with TRBD2 as a possible D gene (6 bases). V shed 4 bases and J shed 0 bases, with 8 bases lying between them. The germline CDR1 and CDR2 sequences are MGHRA and YSYEKL. CDR3 size: 14 residues. The DNA for the CDR3 is TGCGCCAGCAGCCTTCGGGAGAGCACAGATACGCAGTATTTT. This gives the protein CASSLRESTDTQYF.

This clonotype has more than one count but fewer than ten. The rearrangement uses TRBV7-9 and TRBJ2-3; 10 bases match TRBD2. The V gene's germline CDR1 is SEHNR and CDR2 FQNEAQ (reference sequence). V gave up 4 bases and J gave up 5 bases; unmatched junction bases: 12. The CDR3 length is 17 residues. CDR3 nucleotide sequence: TGTGCCAGCAGCTATCAACAAGCGGGAGGGCTAATAGATACGCAGTATTTT. Its protein product is CASSYQQAGGLIDTQYF.

This clonotype has a handful of counts. The genes are TRBV10-3 and TRBJ2-3; TRBD2 matches 8 bases. The CDR3 extends over 15 amino acids. V lost 11 bases and J lost 0; bases outside the gene matches: 10. Per germline, CDR1 ENHRY and CDR2 SYGVKD. This CDR3 reads CASGGVAKSTDTQYF. The CDR3, as DNA: TGTGCCTCGGGGGGGGTAGCGAAGAGCACAGATACGCAGTATTTT.

Here the CDR3 DNA reads TGTGCCACCAGCAGAGATCAAGGCGGACCCTACAATGAGCAGTTCTTC. Encoded protein: CATSRDQGGPYNEQFF. The chain links TRBV15 to TRBJ2-1, with D uncertain. V dropped 0 bases and J dropped 2 bases, with 11 bases sitting between them. CDR3 length: 16 amino acids. Germline V gene lookup returns CDR1 LNHNV and CDR2 YYDKDF (reference sequence).

The chain joins TRBV12-3 or TRBV12-4 to TRBJ2-5; 11 nucleotides match TRBD2. The CDR3 sequence is 19 residues long. V trimming: 6 bases; J trimming: 1 base; junction bases outside the gene matches: 16. This chain's CDR3 is CASSPGGLAGGPRQETQYF. For the CDR3, the DNA is TGTGCCAGCAGCCCCGGTGGGCTAGCGGGGGGCCCGCGCCAAGAGACCCAGTACTTC.

This clonotype came up a few times. The rearrangement joins TRBV11-2 to TRBJ2-1, with D unresolved. Trimming took off 0 bases at V and 13 bases at J, with 19 bases between the two ends. Germline assignment: CDR1 SGHAT and CDR2 FQNNGV. This CDR3 is built from 15 residues. The CDR3 sequence: CASSLDLGWPDLQFF. The CDR3 DNA follows: TGTGCCAGCAGCTTAGATCTAGGGTGGCCCGATCTCCAGTTCTTC. Together with reference TRBV11-2 and TRBJ2-1, the CDR3 gives the full variable domain: EAGVAQSPRYKIIEKRQSVAFWCNPISGHATLYWYQQILGQGPKLLIQFQNNGVVDDSQLPKDRFSAERLKGVDSTLKIQPAKLEDSAVYLCASSLDLGWPDLQFFGPGTRLTVL.

The sample holds a few counts of this clonotype. The chain recombines TRBV9 with TRBJ1-1; D gene ambiguous. Germline V CDR1 and CDR2: SGDLS, YYNGEE. The V end was cut by 3 bases, the J end by 10 bases, with 7 bases between. CDR3 length: 10 amino acids. The CDR3 DNA reads as TGTGCCAGCAGCGAAATCCGAGCTTTCTTT. This sequence encodes CASSEIRAFF.